This TCR beta chain was profiled in a study of memory CD4+ T cells and cytomegalovirus serostatus. CDR1 MNHEY and CDR2 SVGAGI come from the germline V gene. Trimming took off 5 bases at V and 5 bases at J, with 15 bases between the two ends. The CDR3 length is 15 residues. Profiled with immunoSEQ multiplex PCR; TCRdb holds only in-frame clones, not every one. The profile shows about 46,000 clones, approximately 78% of them singletons. The sort gate was single viable CD3+CD4+CD8-CD45RO+ cells for memory CD4+ T cells. J is TRBJ1-4 and V is TRBV6-5; possibly TRBD1 for D (6 bases). The sample consisted of memory CD4+ T cells from blood. The source of this sequence is an adult in good health and CMV-seronegative. This CDR3 reads CASSPRGGQNEKLFF. The CDR3 bases are TGTGCCAGCAGTCCCCGGGGAGGACAGAATGAAAAACTGTTTTTT.